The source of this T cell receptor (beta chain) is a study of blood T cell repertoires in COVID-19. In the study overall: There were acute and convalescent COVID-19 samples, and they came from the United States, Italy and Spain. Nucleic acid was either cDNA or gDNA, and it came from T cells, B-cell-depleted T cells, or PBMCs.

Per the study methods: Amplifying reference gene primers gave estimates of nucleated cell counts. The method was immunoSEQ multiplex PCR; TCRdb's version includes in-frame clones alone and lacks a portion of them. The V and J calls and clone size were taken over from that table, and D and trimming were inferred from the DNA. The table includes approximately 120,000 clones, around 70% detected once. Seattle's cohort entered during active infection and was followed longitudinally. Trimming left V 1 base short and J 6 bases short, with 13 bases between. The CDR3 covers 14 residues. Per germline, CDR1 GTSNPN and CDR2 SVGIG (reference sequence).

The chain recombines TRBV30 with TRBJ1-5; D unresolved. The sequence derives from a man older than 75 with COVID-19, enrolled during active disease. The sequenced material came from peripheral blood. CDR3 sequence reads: CAWSADTGTQPQHF. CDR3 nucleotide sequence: TGTGCCTGGAGTGCCGACACCGGCACTCAGCCCCAGCATTTT.